In this sample, the clone carrying this T cell receptor (beta chain) turned up a few times. The CDR3 contains 15 residues. V lost 2 bases, J lost 4 bases, and 14 bases lay in between. CDR1 is MNHEY and CDR2 is SVGAGI in the germline V gene. Produced via immunoSEQ multiplex PCR; TCRdb's table is partial and in-frame only. The top ten clones hold around 3.3% of a sample with about 240,000 clones, 83% of them seen once. The data derive from a study of blood T cell repertoires in COVID-19. The chain links TRBV6-5 to TRBJ1-2; TRBD1 might be the D (6 bases). This clonotype originated in a middle-aged woman who had been exposed to COVID-19. Sequencing was performed on PBMCs or T cells enriched from blood (not recorded which). This CDR3 reads CASSYTWTDVYGYTF. CDR3 coding DNA: TGTGCCAGCAGTTACACTTGGACAGACGTCTATGGCTACACCTTC.